Given below is one T cell receptor (beta chain) in context. No antigen is known for it. The source of the sample is a study of CD4 T cells in relation to SARS-CoV-2 and coronaviruses. Overall study context: TCR beta CDR3s were sequenced after approximately ten-day antigen culture of PBMCs.

TCRdb's table, derived via immunoSEQ multiplex PCR, lists solely in-frame clones and lacks some. Among 20,000 or so clones listed, roughly 77% were seen once. Before the COVID-19 pandemic, during about 2011-2019, CD4+ T cells were taken from unexposed donors. After less than 11 days of culture, CD4+ T cells were isolated. As cell numbers allowed, unexposed-donor CD4+ T cells faced SARS-CoV-2 S/N and four cold-coronavirus spikes. The receptor's source is a human donor in good health. The source material was CD4+ T cells from PBMCs, cultured in vitro.

The CDR3 loop reads CASSRTGGTIQETQYF. CDR3 sequence (DNA): TGTGCCAGCAGCCGGACAGGGGGCACTATCCAAGAGACCCAGTACTTC. V gene TRBV7-7 combines with J gene TRBJ2-5, with 11 bases lining up with TRBD1. CDR1 is SSHAT, CDR2 FNYEAQ, per germline (reference sequence). The CDR3 is 16 residues long. The V segment lost 5 bases and the J segment 1 base; nucleotides outside the gene matches: 6.